This T cell receptor beta chain was profiled in a study of blood T cell repertoires in COVID-19. Study as a whole: T cells, B-cell-depleted T cells, or PBMCs provided the cDNA or gDNA that served as material.

This CDR3 is 14 amino acids long. The ends were cut back, 6 bases at V and 2 bases at J, with 14 bases in the middle. CDR1 SEHNR and CDR2 FQNEAQ come from the germline V gene (reference sequence). The method was immunoSEQ multiplex PCR; TCRdb's version includes in-frame clones alone and lacks a portion of them. Counted here are 380,000 or so clones, 89% occurring once; the ten biggest clones make up approximately 1.2%. The sample was peripheral blood. This chain links TRBV7-9 with TRBJ2-7; D unclear. This sequence originates from a middle-aged man with acute or convalescent COVID-19. The CDR3 protein is CASSLRSPPYEQYF. DNA of the CDR3: TGTGCCAGCAGTCTTAGATCTCCTCCCTACGAGCAGTACTTC.